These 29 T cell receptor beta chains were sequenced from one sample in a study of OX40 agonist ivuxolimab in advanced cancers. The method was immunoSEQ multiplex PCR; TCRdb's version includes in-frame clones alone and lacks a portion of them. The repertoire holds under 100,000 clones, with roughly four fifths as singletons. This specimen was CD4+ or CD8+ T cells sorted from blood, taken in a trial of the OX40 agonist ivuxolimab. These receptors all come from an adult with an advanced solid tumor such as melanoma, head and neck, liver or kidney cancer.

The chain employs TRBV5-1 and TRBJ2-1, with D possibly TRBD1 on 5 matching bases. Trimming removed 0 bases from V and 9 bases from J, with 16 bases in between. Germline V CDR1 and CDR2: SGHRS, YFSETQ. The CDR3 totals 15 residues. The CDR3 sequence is CASSLGLTVLGEQFF. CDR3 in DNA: TGCGCCAGCAGCTTGGGCTTGACAGTGTTAGGTGAGCAGTTCTTC.

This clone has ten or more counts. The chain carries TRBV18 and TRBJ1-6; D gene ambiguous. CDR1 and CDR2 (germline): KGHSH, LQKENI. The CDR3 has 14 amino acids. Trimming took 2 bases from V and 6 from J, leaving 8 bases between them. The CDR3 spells CASSPSIRNSPLHF. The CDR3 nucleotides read TGTGCCAGCTCACCATCTATCCGTAATTCACCCCTCCACTTT.

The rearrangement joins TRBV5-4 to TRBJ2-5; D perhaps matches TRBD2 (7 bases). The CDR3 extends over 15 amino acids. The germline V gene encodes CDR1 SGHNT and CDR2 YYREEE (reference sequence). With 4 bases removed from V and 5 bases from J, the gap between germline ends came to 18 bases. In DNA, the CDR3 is TGTGCCAGCAGCCTGCTAGGGGGGGATCTGGAGACCCAGTACTTC. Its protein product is CASSLLGGDLETQYF.

The CDR3 protein is CASSPGTVNYEQYF. CDR3 nucleotides: TGCGCCAGCAGCCCCGGGACGGTTAACTACGAGCAGTACTTC. This rearrangement joins TRBV5-1 to TRBJ2-7; either TRBD1 or TRBD2 may fit D (5 bases each). V was clipped by 4 bases and J by 3 bases, with 14 bases between them. The CDR3 length is 14 residues. From germline, CDR1 is SGHRS and CDR2 YFSETQ.

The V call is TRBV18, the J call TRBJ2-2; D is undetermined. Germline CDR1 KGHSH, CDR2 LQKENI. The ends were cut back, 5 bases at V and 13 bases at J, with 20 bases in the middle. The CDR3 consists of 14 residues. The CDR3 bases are TGTGCCAGCTCAGGCTCGACACCGGGCTGGGGGCTGTTTTTT. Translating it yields CASSGSTPGWGLFF.

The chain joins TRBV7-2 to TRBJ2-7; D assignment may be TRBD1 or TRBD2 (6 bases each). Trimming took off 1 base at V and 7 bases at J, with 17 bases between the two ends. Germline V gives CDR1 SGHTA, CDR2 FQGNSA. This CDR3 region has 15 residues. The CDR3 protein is CASSLEVSTGREQYF. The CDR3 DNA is TGTGCCAGCAGCTTAGAGGTCTCTACAGGGAGGGAGCAGTACTTC.

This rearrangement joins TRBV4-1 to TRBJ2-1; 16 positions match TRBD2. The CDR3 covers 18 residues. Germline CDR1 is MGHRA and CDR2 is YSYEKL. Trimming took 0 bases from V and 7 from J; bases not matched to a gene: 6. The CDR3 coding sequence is TGCGCCAGCAGCCAAGATAAGGGACTAGCGGGAGGGGGGAATGAGCAGTTCTTC. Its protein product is CASSQDKGLAGGGNEQFF.

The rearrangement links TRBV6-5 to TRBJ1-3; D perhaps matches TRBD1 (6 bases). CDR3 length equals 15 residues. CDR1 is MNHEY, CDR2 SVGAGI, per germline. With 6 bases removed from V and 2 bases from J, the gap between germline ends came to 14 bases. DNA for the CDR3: TGTGCCAGCAGCAGGGGTCCCTCCCCTGGAAACACCATATATTTT. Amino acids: CASSRGPSPGNTIYF.

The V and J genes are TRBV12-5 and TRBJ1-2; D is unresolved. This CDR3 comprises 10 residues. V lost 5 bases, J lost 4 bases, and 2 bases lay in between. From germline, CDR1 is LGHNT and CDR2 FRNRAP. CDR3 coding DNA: TGTGCTAGTGGTCCCTATGGCTACACCTTC. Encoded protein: CASGPYGYTF.

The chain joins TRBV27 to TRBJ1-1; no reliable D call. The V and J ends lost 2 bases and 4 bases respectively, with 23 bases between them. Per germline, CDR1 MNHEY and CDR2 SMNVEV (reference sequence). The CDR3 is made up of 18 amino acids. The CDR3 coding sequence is TGTGCCAGCAGTTTAACCCTAGAAGACCTTGAGGGTTGCACTGAAGCTTTCTTT. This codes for CASSLTLEDLEGCTEAFF.

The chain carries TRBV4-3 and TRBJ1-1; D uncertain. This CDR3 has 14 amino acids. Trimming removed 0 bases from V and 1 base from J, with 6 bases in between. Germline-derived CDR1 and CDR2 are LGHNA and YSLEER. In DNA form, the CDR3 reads TGCGCCAGCAGCCAAGATGGTGGGAACACTGAAGCTTTCTTT. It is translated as CASSQDGGNTEAFF.

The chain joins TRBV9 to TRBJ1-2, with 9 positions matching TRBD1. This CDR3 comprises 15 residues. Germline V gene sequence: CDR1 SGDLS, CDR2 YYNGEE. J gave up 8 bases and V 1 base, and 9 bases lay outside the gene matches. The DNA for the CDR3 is TGTGCCAGCAGCGTATACACAGGGGGCGAGGGGGGCTACACCTTC. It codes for CASSVYTGGEGGYTF.

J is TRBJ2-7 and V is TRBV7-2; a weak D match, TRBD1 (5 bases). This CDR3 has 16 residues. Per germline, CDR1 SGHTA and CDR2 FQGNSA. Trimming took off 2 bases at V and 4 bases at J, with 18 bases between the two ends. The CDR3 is CASSLQGFPDPYEQYF. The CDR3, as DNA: TGTGCCAGCAGCTTACAGGGCTTTCCGGACCCTTACGAGCAGTACTTC.

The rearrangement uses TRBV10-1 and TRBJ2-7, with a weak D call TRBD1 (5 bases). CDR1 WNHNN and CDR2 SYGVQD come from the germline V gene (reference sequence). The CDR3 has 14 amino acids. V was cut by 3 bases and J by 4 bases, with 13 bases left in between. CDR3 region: CASSDPRAGYEQYF. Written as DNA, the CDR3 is TGCGCCAGCAGTGACCCCAGGGCTGGGTACGAGCAGTACTTC.

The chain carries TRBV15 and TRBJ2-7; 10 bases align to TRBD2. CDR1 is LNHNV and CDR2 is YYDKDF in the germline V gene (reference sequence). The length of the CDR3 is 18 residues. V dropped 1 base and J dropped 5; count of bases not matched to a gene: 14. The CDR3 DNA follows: TGTGCCACCAGCAGAGTAGGTGAGACTAGCGGGCCCGGGGACGAGCAGTACTTC. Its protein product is CATSRVGETSGPGDEQYF.

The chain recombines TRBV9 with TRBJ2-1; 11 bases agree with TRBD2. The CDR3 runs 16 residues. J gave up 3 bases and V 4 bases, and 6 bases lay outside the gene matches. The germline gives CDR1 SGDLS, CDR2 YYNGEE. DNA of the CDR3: TGTGCCAGCAGCCCCCTCGGGACTAGCGGCTACAATGAGCAGTTCTTC. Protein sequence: CASSPLGTSGYNEQFF.

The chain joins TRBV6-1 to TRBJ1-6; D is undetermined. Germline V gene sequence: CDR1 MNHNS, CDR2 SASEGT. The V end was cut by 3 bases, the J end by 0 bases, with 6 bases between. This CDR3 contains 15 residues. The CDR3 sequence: CASSDQNSYNSPLHF. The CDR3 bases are TGTGCCAGCAGTGACCAAAACTCCTATAATTCACCCCTCCACTTT.

This CDR3 is CASRPDPSAYEQYF. For the CDR3, the DNA is TGTGCCAGCAGACCGGACCCCTCAGCCTACGAGCAGTACTTC. The chain is built from TRBV19 and TRBJ2-7; D call uncertain. This CDR3 comprises 14 residues. The V end lost 9 bases, the J end lost 2 bases, and 17 bases lay between the germline ends. The V gene's germline CDR1 is LNHDA and CDR2 SQIVND (reference sequence).

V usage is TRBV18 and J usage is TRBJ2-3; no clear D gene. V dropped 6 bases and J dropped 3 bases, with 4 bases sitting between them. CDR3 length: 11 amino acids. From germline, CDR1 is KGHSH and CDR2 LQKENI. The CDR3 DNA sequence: TGTGCCAGCTCTTTGACAGATACGCAGTATTTT. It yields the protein CASSLTDTQYF.

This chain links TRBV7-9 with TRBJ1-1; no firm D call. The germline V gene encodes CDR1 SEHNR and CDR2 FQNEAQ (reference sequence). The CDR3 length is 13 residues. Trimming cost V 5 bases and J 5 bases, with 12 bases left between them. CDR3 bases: TGTGCCAGCAGCCCCCGGACCCGGACTGAAGCTTTCTTT. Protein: CASSPRTRTEAFF.

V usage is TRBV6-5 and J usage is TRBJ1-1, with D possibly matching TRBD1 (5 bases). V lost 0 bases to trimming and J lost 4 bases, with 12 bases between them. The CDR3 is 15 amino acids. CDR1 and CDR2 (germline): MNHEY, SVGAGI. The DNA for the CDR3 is TGTGCCAGCAGTTACTCGAGGGGTCTCACCACTGAAGCTTTCTTT. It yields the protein CASSYSRGLTTEAFF.

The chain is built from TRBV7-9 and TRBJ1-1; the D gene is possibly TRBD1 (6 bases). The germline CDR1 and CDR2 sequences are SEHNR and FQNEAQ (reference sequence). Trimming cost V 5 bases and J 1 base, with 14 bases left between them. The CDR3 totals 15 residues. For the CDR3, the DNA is TGTGCCAGCAGCCCCCGGGGGCAGGCGAACACTGAAGCTTTCTTT. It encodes CASSPRGQANTEAFF. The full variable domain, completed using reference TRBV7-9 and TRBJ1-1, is DTGVSQNPRHKITKRGQNVTFRCDPISEHNRLYWYRQTLGQGPEFLTYFQNEAQLEKSRLLSDRFSAERPKGSFSTLEIQRTEQGDSAMYLCASSPRGQANTEAFFGQGTRLTVV.

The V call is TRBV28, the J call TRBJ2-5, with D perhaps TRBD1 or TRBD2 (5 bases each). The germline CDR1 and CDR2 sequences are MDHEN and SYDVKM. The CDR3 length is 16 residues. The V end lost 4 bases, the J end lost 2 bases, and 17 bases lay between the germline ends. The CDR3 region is CASSSPTFGGQETQYF. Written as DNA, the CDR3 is TGTGCCAGCAGTTCTCCTACCTTTGGGGGACAAGAGACCCAGTACTTC.

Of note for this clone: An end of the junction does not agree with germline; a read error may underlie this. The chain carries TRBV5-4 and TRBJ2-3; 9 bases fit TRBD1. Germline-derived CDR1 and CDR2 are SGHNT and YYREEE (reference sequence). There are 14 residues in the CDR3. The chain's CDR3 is CASSPDRGGDTQYF. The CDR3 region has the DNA TGCGCCAGCAGCCCGGACAGGGGAGGGGATACGCAGTATTTT.

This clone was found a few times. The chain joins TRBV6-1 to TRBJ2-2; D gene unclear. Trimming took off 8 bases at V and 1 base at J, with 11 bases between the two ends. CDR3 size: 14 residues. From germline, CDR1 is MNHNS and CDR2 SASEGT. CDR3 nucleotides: TGTGCCAGCGCAGACCGCATGAACACCGGGGAGCTGTTTTTT. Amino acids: CASADRMNTGELFF.

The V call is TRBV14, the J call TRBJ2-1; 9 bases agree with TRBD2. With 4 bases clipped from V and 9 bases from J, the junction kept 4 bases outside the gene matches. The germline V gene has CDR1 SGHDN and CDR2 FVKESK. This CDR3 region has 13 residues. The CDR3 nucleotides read TGTGCCAGCAGCCCCAGCGGGGGGATTGAGCAGTTCTTC. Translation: CASSPSGGIEQFF.

CDR3 DNA: TGTGCCAGCAGTTCTCTAGGGACGGCCAATCAGCCCCAGCATTTT. Amino acid sequence: CASSSLGTANQPQHF. The chain joins TRBV6-5 to TRBJ1-5; maybe TRBD1 (5 bases). Trimming shortened V by 4 bases and J by 3 bases, and 13 bases separated the two germline ends. This CDR3 comprises 15 residues. Germline values: CDR1 MNHEY, CDR2 SVGAGI.

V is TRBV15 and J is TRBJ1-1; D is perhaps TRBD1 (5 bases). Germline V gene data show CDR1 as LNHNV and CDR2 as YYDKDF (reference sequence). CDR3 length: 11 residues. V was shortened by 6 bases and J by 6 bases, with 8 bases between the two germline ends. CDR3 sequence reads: CATRRGAEAFF. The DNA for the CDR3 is TGTGCCACCAGGCGGGGCGCTGAAGCTTTCTTT.

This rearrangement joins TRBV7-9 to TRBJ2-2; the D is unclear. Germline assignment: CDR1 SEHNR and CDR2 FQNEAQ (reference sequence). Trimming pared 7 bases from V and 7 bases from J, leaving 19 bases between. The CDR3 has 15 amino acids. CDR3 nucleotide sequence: TGTGCCAGCAAAAAGGCGGAGAAAGGTGGCGGGGAGCTGTTTTTT. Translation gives CASKKAEKGGGELFF. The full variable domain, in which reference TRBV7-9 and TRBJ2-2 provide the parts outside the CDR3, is DTGVSQNPRHKITKRGQNVTFRCDPISEHNRLYWYRQTLGQGPEFLTYFQNEAQLEKSRLLSDRFSAERPKGSFSTLEIQRTEQGDSAMYLCASKKAEKGGGELFFGEGSRLTVL.